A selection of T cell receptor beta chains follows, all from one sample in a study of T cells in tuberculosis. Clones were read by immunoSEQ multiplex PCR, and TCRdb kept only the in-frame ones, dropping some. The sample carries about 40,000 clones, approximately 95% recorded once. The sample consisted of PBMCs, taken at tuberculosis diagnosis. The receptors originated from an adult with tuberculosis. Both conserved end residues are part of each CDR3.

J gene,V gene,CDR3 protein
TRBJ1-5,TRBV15,CATSRGSGQTRGQPQHF
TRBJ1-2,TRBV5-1,CASSLDREPANYGYTF
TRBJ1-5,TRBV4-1,CASSQDILGTGGSQPQHF
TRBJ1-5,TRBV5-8,CASSPGQGPRQPQHF
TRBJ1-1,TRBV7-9,CASSLSDMNTEAFF
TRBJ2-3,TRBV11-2,CASSLVGPGGDTQYF
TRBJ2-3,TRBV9,CASSVTRGADTQYF
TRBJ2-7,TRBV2,CASSDLAGKSSYEQYF
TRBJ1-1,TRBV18,CASSPLEGGGDTEAFF
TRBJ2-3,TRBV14,CASSQGGVWNTQYF
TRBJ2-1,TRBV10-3,CAIRGTGFGNEQFF
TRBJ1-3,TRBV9,CASSVAPSRQGAVIYF
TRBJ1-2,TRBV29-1,CSVDVSGGGYTF
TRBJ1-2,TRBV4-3,CASSQMDREGGYTF
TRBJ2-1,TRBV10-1,CASSSQITNQNEQFF
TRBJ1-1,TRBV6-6,CASSPGDRNTEAFF
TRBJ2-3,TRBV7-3,CASSEDRFTDTQYF
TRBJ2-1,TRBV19,CASSPRGGSYNEQFF
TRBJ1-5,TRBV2,CASSFRGNSNQPQHF
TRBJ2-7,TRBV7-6,CASGAQGGNYEQYF
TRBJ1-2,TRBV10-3,CAISEVLGQSNYGYTF
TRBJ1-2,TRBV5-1,CASSFQLAGYYGYTF
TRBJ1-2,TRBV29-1,CSVGLGSGYTF
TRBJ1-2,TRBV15,CATSRDTGGHYYGYTF
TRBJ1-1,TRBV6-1,CASSAGNTEAFF
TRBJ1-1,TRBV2,CASVPWGTENEAFF
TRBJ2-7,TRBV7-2,CASSLSWSSYEQYF
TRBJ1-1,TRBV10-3,CAISGSGKGQPNTEAFF
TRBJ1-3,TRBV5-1,CASSFEGNTIYF
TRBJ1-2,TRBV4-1,CASSQDASGTGFYGYTF
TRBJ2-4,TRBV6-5,CASSPHGGLGDIQYF
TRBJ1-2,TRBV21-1,CAGGQYGYTF
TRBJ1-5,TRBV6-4,CASSPDRNQPQHF
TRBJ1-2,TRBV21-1,CASSKPHRGGRYGYTF
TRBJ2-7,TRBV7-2,CASSLGGGQGPKFYEQYF
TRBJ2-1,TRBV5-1,CASSFKDTYNEQFF
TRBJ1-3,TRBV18,CASSPASGNTIYF
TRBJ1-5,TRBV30,CAWRGGNNQPQHF
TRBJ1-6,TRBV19,CASSIPHGQGWVRSPLHF
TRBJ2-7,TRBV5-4,CASRPGGTYEQYF
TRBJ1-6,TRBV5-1,CASSGGRGGPLHF
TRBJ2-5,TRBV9,CASSVATAGFQETQYF
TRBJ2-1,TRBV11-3,CASSTNSFNEQFF
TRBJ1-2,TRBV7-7,CASSSAGQGNYGYTF
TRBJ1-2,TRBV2,CASSELGQGARGYTF
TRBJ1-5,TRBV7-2,CASSLGAGGGGGNQPQHF
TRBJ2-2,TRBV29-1,CSVAGIWTGGTGELFF
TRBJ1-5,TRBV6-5,CAITGWRGDNQPQHF
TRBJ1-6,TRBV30,CAWSVSTGGNSPLHF
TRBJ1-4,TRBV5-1,CASSLAGTFYEKLFF
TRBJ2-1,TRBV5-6,CASSLDNPSDILDEQFF
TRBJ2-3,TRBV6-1,CASSTRGLAPQYF
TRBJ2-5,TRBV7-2,CASSQTRETQYF
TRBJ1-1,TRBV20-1,CSAAGHTEAFF
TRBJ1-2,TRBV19,CASSPSGGANYGYTF
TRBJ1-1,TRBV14,CASSLLKTENTEAFF
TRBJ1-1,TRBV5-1,CASSLPGTEAFF
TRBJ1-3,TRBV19,CASSITPPRAGNTIYF
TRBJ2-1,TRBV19,CASTARSGGDNEQFF
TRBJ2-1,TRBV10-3,CAIRATSGGWNEQFF